One and the same sample provided the 7 T cell receptor beta chains below, sequenced in a study of T cell responses to AZD1222 COVID-19 vaccine. The repertoire was sequenced with immunoSEQ multiplex PCR; TCRdb's copy has only in-frame clones and lacks some. The data contain approximately 120,000 clones, 80% to 90% of them singletons. The starting material was peripheral blood, obtained on day 0 of MenACWY control vaccination. The receptors shown here come from an adult in good health.

This chain links TRBV7-2 with TRBJ2-3; TRBD2 matches 11 bases. Trimming at V came to 5 bases and at J to 3 bases, leaving 10 bases not matched to a gene. This CDR3 comprises 17 residues. The V gene's germline CDR1 is SGHTA and CDR2 FQGNSA. The CDR3 region is CASSKRTSGSSTDTQYF. CDR3 DNA: TGTGCCAGCAGCAAGAGGACTAGCGGGTCGTCAACAGATACGCAGTATTTT.

This chain connects TRBV19 to TRBJ1-6; D is possibly TRBD1 (5 bases). Germline-derived CDR1 and CDR2 are LNHDA and SQIVND (reference sequence). The CDR3 is made up of 15 amino acids. V lost 0 bases and J lost 12, with 15 bases in between. The CDR3 DNA is TGTGCCAGTAGTATAGATGAACAGGAGGGAAGACCCCTCCACTTT. Protein sequence: CASSIDEQEGRPLHF.

The V call is TRBV29-1, the J call TRBJ2-7, with D perhaps TRBD1 (7 bases). Germline CDR1 and CDR2: SQVTM and ANQGSEA. V dropped 5 bases and J dropped 5 bases, with 13 bases sitting between them. The CDR3 loop spans 12 amino acids. The CDR3 nucleotides read TGCAGCGTTCTACAGGGGAGGCACGAGCAGTACTTC. Its protein is CSVLQGRHEQYF.

V and J are TRBV5-1 and TRBJ2-3; 14 bases agree with TRBD2. Germline CDR1 SGHRS, CDR2 YFSETQ. The CDR3 spans 17 residues. V was clipped by 2 bases and J by 3 bases; unmatched bases: 5. CDR3 sequence: CASSFGTSGSRTDTQYF. CDR3 nucleotide sequence: TGCGCCAGCAGCTTCGGGACTAGCGGGAGTCGGACAGATACGCAGTATTTT.

The gene calls are TRBV2 and TRBJ2-2, with 11 bases lining up with TRBD2. CDR3 length: 16 residues. Germline V gene data show CDR1 as SNHLY and CDR2 as FYNNEI. Trimming cost V 8 bases and J 1 base; bases outside gene matches: 6. CDR3 sequence: CASGSLAGENTGELFF. DNA of the CDR3: TGTGCCAGCGGATCACTAGCGGGAGAGAACACCGGGGAGCTGTTTTTT.

The chain joins TRBV12-3 or TRBV12-4 to TRBJ2-7; D gene unclear. With 1 base removed from V and 7 bases from J, the gap between germline ends came to 11 bases. This CDR3 is 13 amino acids long. The CDR3 coding sequence is TGTGCCAGCAGTTTAGATCAGCGTCAGGAGCAGTACTTC. Its protein product is CASSLDQRQEQYF.

This clone was seen just once. The V call is TRBV19, the J call TRBJ2-1; D unclear. The CDR3 extends over 12 amino acids. CDR1 LNHDA and CDR2 SQIVND come from the germline V gene (reference sequence). V was clipped by 1 base and J by 7 bases, with 5 bases between them. CDR3 sequence reads: CASSIVKNEQFF. CDR3 DNA: TGTGCCAGTAGTATAGTCAAAAATGAGCAGTTCTTC.